Below, 23 T cell receptor beta chains from the same sample are listed, as sequenced in a study of T cells after yellow fever vaccination. Using its own MiXCR run on the 5' RACE reads, TCRdb lists one record per CDR3 protein. The table records some 350,000 distinct CDR3 sequences, 3% to 4.5% of them present only once. Source: PBMCs, taken 5 days after the yellow fever booster vaccination. These receptors came from a man aged 18 to 30 who received the YFV17D yellow fever vaccine.

This clonotype was seen many times. The genes are TRBV12-3 or TRBV12-4 and TRBJ2-4; 9 nucleotides line up with TRBD1. The CDR3 length is 15 residues. The V and J ends lost 6 bases and 8 bases, in that order; junction bases with no gene match: 11. CDR3 sequence reads: CASRATGGGRYIQYF. Here the CDR3 DNA reads TGTGCCAGCAGGGCGACAGGGGGTGGACGCTACATTCAGTACTTC.

This clonotype was picked up a small number of times. V usage is TRBV3-1 and J usage is TRBJ2-7; unclear D gene. Germline V gene data show CDR1 as LGHDT and CDR2 as YNNKEL (reference sequence). The CDR3 is made up of 13 amino acids. The germline V and J ends were trimmed by 0 bases and 6 bases, with 9 bases remaining between them. CDR3 residues: CASSQDLEAEQYF. For the CDR3, the DNA is TGTGCCAGCAGCCAAGATTTAGAGGCCGAGCAGTACTTC.

The chain recombines TRBV7-9 with TRBJ2-1; 7 bases align to TRBD2. Germline lookup yields CDR1 SEHNR and CDR2 FQNEAQ (reference sequence). V shed 8 bases and J 1 base; nucleotides not matched to a gene: 11. The CDR3 runs to 16 residues. CDR3: CASEGLWGGSYNEQFF. Here the CDR3 DNA reads TGTGCCAGCGAGGGTCTATGGGGGGGTTCCTACAATGAGCAGTTCTTC.

J is TRBJ2-7 and V is TRBV4-2; 9 positions match TRBD1. The ends lost 3 bases at V and 3 bases at J; junction bases unmatched: 9. This CDR3 contains 16 residues. Germline V gene sequence: CDR1 LGHNA, CDR2 YNFKEQ. The CDR3 protein is CASSQGQGRAGYEQYF. As DNA, the CDR3 is TGTGCCAGCAGCCAGGGACAGGGTCGTGCGGGCTACGAGCAGTACTTC.

A few counts support this clonotype. This chain joins TRBV6-5 and TRBJ1-2, with D maybe TRBD1 (6 bases). This CDR3 contains 15 residues. Deletions cut 0 bases from V and 5 bases from J, with 13 bases between. In germline, CDR1 is MNHEY, CDR2 SVGAGI. CDR3 DNA sequence: TGTGCCAGCAGTTACTCGCAGGGGAACAAGTATGGCTACACCTTC. It is translated as CASSYSQGNKYGYTF.

This clonotype was seen a handful of times. The J gene is TRBJ1-6, the V gene TRBV5-1; D remains unclear. Trimming removed 0 bases from V and 9 bases from J, with 10 bases in between. From germline, CDR1 is SGHRS and CDR2 YFSETQ. The length of the CDR3 is 14 residues. This CDR3 is CASSLEGRASPLHF. CDR3 in DNA: TGCGCCAGCAGCTTGGAAGGGAGGGCTTCACCCCTCCACTTT. Combining the CDR3 with reference TRBV5-1 and TRBJ1-6 gives the whole variable domain KAGVTQTPRYLIKTRGQQVTLSCSPISGHRSVSWYQQTPGQGLQFLFEYFSETQRNKGNFPGRFSGRQFSNSRSEMNVSTLELGDSALYLCASSLEGRASPLHFGNGTRLTVT.

The sample holds many counts of this clonotype. The CDR3 spells CASSSTSGGGETQYF. The CDR3 DNA reads TGTGCCAGCAGCTCTACTAGTGGAGGAGGAGAGACCCAGTACTTC. J is TRBJ2-5 and V is TRBV7-9, with D possibly matching TRBD2 (5 bases). Trimming stripped 4 bases from V and 4 bases from J, with 16 bases between. Per the germline V gene, CDR1 is SEHNR and CDR2 is FQNEAQ (reference sequence). The CDR3 runs to 15 residues.

This clonotype was picked up many times. The chain combines TRBV13 with TRBJ2-7; D is unresolved. The CDR3 is 14 amino acids. CDR1 is PRHDT and CDR2 is FYEKMQ in the germline V gene (reference sequence). Trimming stripped 1 base from V and 2 bases from J, with 9 bases between. The DNA for the CDR3 is TGTGCCAGCAGCTTAGAGGCCGCTCCCTACGAGCAGTACTTC. Its translation is CASSLEAAPYEQYF.

This chain uses TRBV25-1 with TRBJ2-1; D is unresolved. Trimming cost V 10 bases and J 2 bases, with 12 bases left between them. The CDR3 is 13 residues long. Germline-derived CDR1 and CDR2 are MGHDK and SYGVNS. CDR3 coding DNA: TGTGCCACCAGACAATTCCCCTACAATGAGCAGTTCTTC. This sequence encodes CATRQFPYNEQFF. The full variable domain, in which reference TRBV25-1 and TRBJ2-1 provide the parts outside the CDR3, is EADIYQTPRYLVIGTGKKITLECSQTMGHDKMYWYQQDPGMELHLIHYSYGVNSTEKGDLSSESTVSRIRTEHFPLTLESARPSHTSQYLCATRQFPYNEQFFGPGTRLTVL.

Only a few counts were recorded for this clonotype. V and J are TRBV5-1 and TRBJ2-7; 7 bases agree with TRBD1. The CDR3 spans 15 residues. After removal of 1 base from V and 0 bases from J, the junction contained 4 bases not matched to a gene. Germline assignment: CDR1 SGHRS and CDR2 YFSETQ. DNA for the CDR3: TGCGCCAGCAGCTTGCAGGGGGACAACTCCTACGAGCAGTACGTC. Protein sequence: CASSLQGDNSYEQYV.

At least ten counts were recorded for this clonotype. The CDR3 nucleotides read TGTGCCAGCAGCTGGACAGGGGAAATCTACGAGCAGTACTTC. It translates to CASSWTGEIYEQYF. This chain connects TRBV12-3 or TRBV12-4 to TRBJ2-7; 9 positions match TRBD1. V trimming: 6 bases; J trimming: 3 bases; junction bases outside the gene matches: 6. The CDR3 covers 14 residues.

This clonotype was observed a few times. For the CDR3, the DNA is TGTGCCAGCAGCTTCGGGATACAAGAGACCCAGTACTTC. Translated, it gives CASSFGIQETQYF. The gene calls are TRBV7-2 and TRBJ2-5, with D tentatively TRBD2 (5 bases). Germline V CDR1 and CDR2: SGHTA, FQGNSA. The CDR3 length is 13 residues. Trimming removed 3 bases from V and 2 bases from J, with 7 bases in between.

CDR3 DNA sequence: TGTGCCAGCAGTTTCGGGACATCCAAACACGAAAAACTGTTTTTT. Translated: CASSFGTSKHEKLFF. The V and J genes are TRBV12-3 or TRBV12-4 and TRBJ1-4; TRBD1 is a possible D gene (6 bases). The CDR3 totals 15 residues. Deletions cut 3 bases from V and 8 bases from J, with 16 bases between.

This rearrangement joins TRBV18 to TRBJ2-3, with unresolved D. Germline lookup yields CDR1 KGHSH and CDR2 LQKENI. Trimming took off 5 bases at V and 6 bases at J, with 15 bases between the two ends. This CDR3 spans 14 amino acids. CDR3 DNA: TGTGCCAGCTCAGCGCAGTTAAGATGGGATACGCAGTATTTT. It yields the protein CASSAQLRWDTQYF.

The rearrangement links TRBV20-1 to TRBJ1-6, with D uncertain. CDR3 length equals 13 residues. CDR1 is DFQATT and CDR2 is SNEGSKA in the germline V gene (reference sequence). Trimming took off 8 bases at V and 7 bases at J, with 15 bases between the two ends. The chain's CDR3 is CSTHRGGNSPLHF. Written as DNA, the CDR3 is TGCAGTACTCATCGGGGTGGCAATTCACCCCTCCACTTT.

This clonotype was observed at least ten times. The V call is TRBV10-3, the J call TRBJ2-7, with TRBD1 matching over 9 bases. The CDR3 is 13 residues long. The trim removed 6 bases at V and 5 bases at J, leaving 5 bases unmatched. Germline CDR1 reads ENHRY; CDR2 reads SYGVKD. CDR3 loop: CAISRTGVDEQYV. In DNA, the CDR3 is TGTGCCATCAGCCGGACAGGGGTGGACGAGCAGTACGTC.

This clonotype has at least ten counts. The V gene is TRBV7-9, the J gene TRBJ1-1; D is perhaps TRBD1 (5 bases). The V gene's germline CDR1 is SEHNR and CDR2 FQNEAQ (reference sequence). The V end was cut by 5 bases, the J end by 3 bases, with 16 bases between. This CDR3 has 15 residues. The CDR3 loop is CASSRRQGWDTEAFF. The CDR3 DNA follows: TGTGCCAGCAGCCGCCGGCAGGGCTGGGACACTGAAGCTTTCTTT. Full variable domain (outside the CDR3, taken from reference TRBV7-9 and TRBJ1-1): DTGVSQNPRHKITKRGQNVTFRCDPISEHNRLYWYRQTLGQGPEFLTYFQNEAQLEKSRLLSDRFSAERPKGSFSTLEIQRTEQGDSAMYLCASSRRQGWDTEAFFGQGTRLTVV.

Many counts were recorded for this clonotype. The chain couples TRBV10-3 to TRBJ2-7; the D gene is possibly TRBD1 (6 bases). Germline CDR1 ENHRY, CDR2 SYGVKD. V was shortened by 7 bases and J by 3 bases, with 13 bases between the two germline ends. The CDR3 is 13 amino acids. CDR3 DNA: TGTGCCATCAAAAGGGAGACAGGCTACGAGCAGTACTTC. Its protein is CAIKRETGYEQYF.

The chain recombines TRBV2 with TRBJ2-2; 9 bases align to TRBD1. Germline V CDR1 and CDR2: SNHLY, FYNNEI. Losses at the gene ends were 6 bases for V and 4 bases for J; bases not matched to a gene: 9. This CDR3 region has 16 residues. The CDR3 here is CASSGGQGHGTGELFF. CDR3 bases: TGTGCCAGCAGCGGGGGACAGGGTCACGGCACCGGGGAGCTGTTTTTT.

The chain links TRBV5-5 to TRBJ1-4, with 10 bases matching TRBD1. CDR3 length: 17 amino acids. The V gene's germline CDR1 is SGHKS and CDR2 YYEKEE (reference sequence). The J segment lost 5 bases and the V segment lost 0 bases, leaving 7 bases of the junction unmatched. Written as DNA, the CDR3 is TGTGCCAGCAGCTTGGTGGGGACAGGGGCCATCAATGAAAAACTGTTTTTT. This translates into CASSLVGTGAINEKLFF.

The chain has TRBV5-4 and TRBJ1-1; possible D gene TRBD1, 5 bases. The germline V and J ends were trimmed by 3 bases and 5 bases, with 14 bases remaining between them. This CDR3 contains 14 residues. Germline-derived CDR1 and CDR2 are SGHNT and YYREEE (reference sequence). CDR3 residues: CASSSRGEETEAFF. The CDR3 nucleotides are TGTGCCAGCAGCTCTCGAGGGGAGGAAACTGAAGCTTTCTTT.

The chain carries TRBV5-5 and TRBJ1-4; D not certain. Germline-derived CDR1 and CDR2 are SGHKS and YYEKEE (reference sequence). The CDR3 is made up of 14 amino acids. With 2 bases removed from V and 1 base from J, the gap between germline ends came to 6 bases. For the CDR3, the DNA is TGTGCCAGCAGCTTATCAGGAACTAATGAAAAACTGTTTTTT. Its protein is CASSLSGTNEKLFF.

V is TRBV2 and J is TRBJ2-3; D is unclear. The CDR3 extends over 12 amino acids. Germline V lookup: CDR1 SNHLY, CDR2 FYNNEI. The germline V and J ends were trimmed by 2 bases and 4 bases, with 4 bases remaining between them. The CDR3 sequence: CASSELSDTQYF. CDR3 DNA sequence: TGTGCCAGCAGTGAACTCTCAGATACGCAGTATTTT.